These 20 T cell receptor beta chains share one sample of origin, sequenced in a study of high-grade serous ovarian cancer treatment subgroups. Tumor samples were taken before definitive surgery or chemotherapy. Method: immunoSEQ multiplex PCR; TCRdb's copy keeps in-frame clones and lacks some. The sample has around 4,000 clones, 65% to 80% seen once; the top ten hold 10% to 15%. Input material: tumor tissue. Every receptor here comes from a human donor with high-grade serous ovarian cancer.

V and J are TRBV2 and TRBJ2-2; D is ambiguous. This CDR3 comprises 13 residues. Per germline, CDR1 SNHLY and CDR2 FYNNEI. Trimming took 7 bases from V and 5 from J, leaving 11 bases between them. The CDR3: CASIPGGTGELFF. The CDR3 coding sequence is TGTGCCAGCATCCCTGGTGGTACCGGGGAGCTGTTTTTT.

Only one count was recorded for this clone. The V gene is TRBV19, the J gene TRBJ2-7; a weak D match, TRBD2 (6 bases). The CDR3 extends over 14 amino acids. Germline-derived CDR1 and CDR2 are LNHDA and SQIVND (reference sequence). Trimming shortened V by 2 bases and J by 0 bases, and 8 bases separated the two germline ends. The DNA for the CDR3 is TGTGCCAGTAGTATACGGGGGTCCTCCTACGAGCAGTACTTC. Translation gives CASSIRGSSYEQYF.

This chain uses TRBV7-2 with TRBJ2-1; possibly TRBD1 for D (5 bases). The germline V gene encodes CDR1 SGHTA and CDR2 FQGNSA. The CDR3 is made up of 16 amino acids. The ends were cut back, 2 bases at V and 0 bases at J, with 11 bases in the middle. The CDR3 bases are TGTGCCAGCAGCTTAACAGGCACCCGCTCCTACAATGAGCAGTTCTTC. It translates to CASSLTGTRSYNEQFF.

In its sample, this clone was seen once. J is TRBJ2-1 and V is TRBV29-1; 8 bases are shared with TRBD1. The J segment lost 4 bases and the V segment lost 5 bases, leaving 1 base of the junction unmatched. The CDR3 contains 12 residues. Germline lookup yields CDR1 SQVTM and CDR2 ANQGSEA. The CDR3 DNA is TGCAGCGTTAGGACAGGGTACAATGAGCAGTTCTTC. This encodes CSVRTGYNEQFF.

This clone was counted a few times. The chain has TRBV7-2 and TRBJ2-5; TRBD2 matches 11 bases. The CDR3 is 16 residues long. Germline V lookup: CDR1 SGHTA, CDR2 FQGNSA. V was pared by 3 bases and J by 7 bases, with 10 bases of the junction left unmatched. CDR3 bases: TGTGCCAGCAGCTTCAGACTAGCGGGACCCCCGGGGACCCAGTACTTC. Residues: CASSFRLAGPPGTQYF.

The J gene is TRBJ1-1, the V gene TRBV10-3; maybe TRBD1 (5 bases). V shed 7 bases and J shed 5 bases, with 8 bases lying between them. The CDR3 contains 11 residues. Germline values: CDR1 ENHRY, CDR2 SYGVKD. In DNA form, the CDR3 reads TGTGCCATCAACGCAGGGACTGAAGCTTTCTTT. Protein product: CAINAGTEAFF.

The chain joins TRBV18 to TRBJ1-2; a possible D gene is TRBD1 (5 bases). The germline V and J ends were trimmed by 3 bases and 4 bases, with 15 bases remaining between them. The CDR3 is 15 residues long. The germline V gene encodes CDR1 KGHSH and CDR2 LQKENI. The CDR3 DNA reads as TGTGCCAGCTCACCCCAGCCGGGGCTGGTCTATGGCTACACCTTC. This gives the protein CASSPQPGLVYGYTF.

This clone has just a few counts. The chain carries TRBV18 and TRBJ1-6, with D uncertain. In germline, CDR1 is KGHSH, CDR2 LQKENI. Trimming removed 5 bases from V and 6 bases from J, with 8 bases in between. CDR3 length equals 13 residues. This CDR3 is CASSMDPNSPLHF. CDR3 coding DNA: TGTGCCAGCTCAATGGACCCTAATTCACCCCTCCACTTT.

The CDR3 region has the DNA TGTGCCAGCAGCTTAGACAGGACGGGGTTCTTC. Its translation is CASSLDRTGFF. The chain carries TRBV7-2 and TRBJ2-1; maybe TRBD1 (5 bases). From germline, CDR1 is SGHTA and CDR2 FQGNSA. Trimming left V 1 base short and J 15 bases short, with 10 bases between. The CDR3 loop spans 11 amino acids. The full variable domain, with the rest looked up from reference TRBV7-2 and TRBJ2-1, is GAGVSQSPSNKVTEKGKDVELRCDPISGHTALYWYRQSLGQGLEFLIYFQGNSAPDKSGLPSDRFSAERTGGSVSTLTIQRTQQEDSAVYLCASSLDRTGFFGPGTRLTVL.

CDR3 sequence: CASSPQAGKQETQYF. For the CDR3, the DNA is TGTGCCAGCTCACCACAAGCTGGGAAACAAGAGACCCAGTACTTC. This chain uses TRBV18 with TRBJ2-5; no clear D gene. The CDR3 is made up of 15 amino acids. Germline V lookup: CDR1 KGHSH, CDR2 LQKENI. Trimming cost V 1 base and J 2 bases, with 11 bases left between them.

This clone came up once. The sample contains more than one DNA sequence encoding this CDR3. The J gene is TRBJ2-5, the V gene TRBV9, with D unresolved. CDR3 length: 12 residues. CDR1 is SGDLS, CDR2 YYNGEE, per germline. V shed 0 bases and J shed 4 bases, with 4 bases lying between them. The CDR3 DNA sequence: TGTGCCAGCAGCGTAGGTGGAGAGACCCAGTACTTC. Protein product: CASSVGGETQYF.

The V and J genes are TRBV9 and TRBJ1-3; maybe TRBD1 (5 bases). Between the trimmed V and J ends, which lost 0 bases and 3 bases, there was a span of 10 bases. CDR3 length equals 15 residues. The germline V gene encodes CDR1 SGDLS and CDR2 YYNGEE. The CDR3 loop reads CASSVGGAVGNTIYF. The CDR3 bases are TGTGCCAGCAGCGTAGGCGGGGCCGTTGGAAACACCATATATTTT.

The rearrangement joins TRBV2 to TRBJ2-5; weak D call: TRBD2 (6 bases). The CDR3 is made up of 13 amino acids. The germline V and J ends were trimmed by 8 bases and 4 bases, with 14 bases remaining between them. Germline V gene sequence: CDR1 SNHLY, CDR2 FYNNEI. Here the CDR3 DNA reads TGTGCCAGCCGCCTGGGGGGACGAGAGACCCAGTACTTC. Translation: CASRLGGRETQYF.

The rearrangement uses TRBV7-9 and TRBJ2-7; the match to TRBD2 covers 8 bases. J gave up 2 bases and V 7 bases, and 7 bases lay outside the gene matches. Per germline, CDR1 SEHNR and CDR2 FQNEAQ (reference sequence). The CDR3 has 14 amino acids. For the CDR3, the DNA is TGTGCCAGCACCGAAGCGGGGGTCACCTACGAGCAGTACTTC. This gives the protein CASTEAGVTYEQYF.

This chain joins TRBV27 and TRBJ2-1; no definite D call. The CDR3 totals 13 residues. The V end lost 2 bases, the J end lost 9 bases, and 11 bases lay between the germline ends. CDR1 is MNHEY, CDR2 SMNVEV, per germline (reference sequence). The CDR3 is CASSLGFAGEQFF. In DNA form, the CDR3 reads TGTGCCAGCAGTTTAGGGTTTGCCGGTGAGCAGTTCTTC.

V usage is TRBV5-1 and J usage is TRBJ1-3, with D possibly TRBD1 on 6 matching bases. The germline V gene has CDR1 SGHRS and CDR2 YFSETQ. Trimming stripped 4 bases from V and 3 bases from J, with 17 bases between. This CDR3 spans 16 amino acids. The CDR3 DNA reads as TGCGCCAGCAGCACCGGGACAACGCAAGATGGAAACACCATATATTTT. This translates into CASSTGTTQDGNTIYF.

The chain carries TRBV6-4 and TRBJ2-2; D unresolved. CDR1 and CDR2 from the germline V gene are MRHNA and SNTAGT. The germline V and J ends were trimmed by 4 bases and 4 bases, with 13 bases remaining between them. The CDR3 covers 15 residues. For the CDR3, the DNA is TGTGCCAGCAGTGCTTCCGTTAGTAGCACCGGGGAGCTGTTTTTT. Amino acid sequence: CASSASVSSTGELFF.

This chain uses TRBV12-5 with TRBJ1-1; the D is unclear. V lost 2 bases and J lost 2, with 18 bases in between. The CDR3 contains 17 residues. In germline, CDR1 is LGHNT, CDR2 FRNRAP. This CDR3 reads CASGLIQDGRLNTEAFF. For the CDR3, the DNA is TGTGCTAGTGGTTTGATCCAGGACGGACGCTTAAACACTGAAGCTTTCTTT.

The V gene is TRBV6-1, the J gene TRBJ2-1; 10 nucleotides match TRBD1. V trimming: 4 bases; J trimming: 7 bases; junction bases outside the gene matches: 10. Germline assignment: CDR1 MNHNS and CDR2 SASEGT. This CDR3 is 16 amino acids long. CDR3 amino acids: CASSGRQGAPRNEQFF. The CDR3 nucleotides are TGTGCCAGCAGTGGCCGACAGGGGGCCCCGAGGAATGAGCAGTTCTTC.

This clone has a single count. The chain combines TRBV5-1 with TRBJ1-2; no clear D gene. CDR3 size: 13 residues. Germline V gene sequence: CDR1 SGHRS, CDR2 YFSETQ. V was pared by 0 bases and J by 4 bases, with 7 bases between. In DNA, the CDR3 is TGCGCCAGCAGCTTGGGCGACGTCTATGGCTACACCTTC. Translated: CASSLGDVYGYTF.